This T cell receptor beta chain came from a study of blood T cell repertoires in COVID-19. Overall study context: COVID-19 samples collected from the United States, Italy and Spain covered acute and convalescent phases. The cDNA or gDNA used as material had been derived from T cells, B-cell-depleted T cells, or PBMCs.

Original processing methods: Reference gene primer amplification in the assay estimated nucleated cell counts. Produced via immunoSEQ multiplex PCR; TCRdb's table is partial and in-frame only. Clone size and V and J calls were adopted from that table, with D and trimming inferred from the DNA. Among fewer than 300,000 clones listed, about four fifths were seen once. Germline V gene data show CDR1 as SGHTA and CDR2 as FQGNSA. With 0 bases removed from V and 7 bases from J, the gap between germline ends came to 18 bases. This CDR3 is built from 16 residues. The sequence was obtained from a young woman with acute or convalescent COVID-19. Sequenced input: peripheral blood. The chain couples TRBV7-2 to TRBJ1-2; D may be TRBD1 (6 bases). CDR3 sequence (DNA): TGTGCCAGCAGCTTAGCGGCAGGCACAGGGCCCCGTGGCTACACCTTC. Protein: CASSLAAGTGPRGYTF. The variable domain in full, completed from reference TRBV7-2 and TRBJ1-2, reads GAGVSQSPSNKVTEKGKDVELRCDPISGHTALYWYRQSLGQGLEFLIYFQGNSAPDKSGLPSDRFSAERTGGSVSTLTIQRTQQEDSAVYLCASSLAAGTGPRGYTFGSGTRLTVV.